Following are 26 T cell receptor beta chains from one sample sequenced in a study of T cells expressing NK-cell markers. TCRdb reanalyzed the 5' RACE reads, giving one entry per CDR3 protein sequence and no DNA. The sample is made up of over 250,000 distinct CDR3 sequences, and the top ten hold roughly 4.2% of it. What was sequenced was blood T cells: a sorted CD56 or NKG2C T cell subset, CD4+ or CD8+ T cells, or bulk PBMC T cells (not recorded which). These receptors came from a woman between 18 and 69 years old in good health.

The chain joins TRBV7-3 to TRBJ2-3. The CDR3 sequence is 14 residues long. Germline CDR1 reads SGHTA; CDR2 reads FQGTGA. CDR3 protein: CASSSQPSTDTQYF.

The V gene is TRBV7-3, the J gene TRBJ2-5; there is no DNA to check the TCRdb D call of TRBD1. CDR3 length: 14 residues. From germline, CDR1 is SGHTA and CDR2 FQGTGA. This CDR3 is CASSAGTGKETQYF.

The CDR3: CASSTIGSSLQRAYNEQFF. This chain uses TRBV11-2 with TRBJ2-1; without DNA, the TCRdb call of TRBD2 cannot be checked. The germline V gene encodes CDR1 SGHAT and CDR2 FQNNGV. The CDR3 loop spans 19 amino acids.

J is TRBJ1-5 and V is TRBV3-1; TCRdb calls TRBD1, which cannot be checked without DNA. Germline CDR1 and CDR2: LGHDT and YNNKEL (reference sequence). CDR3 size: 15 residues. This CDR3 is CASSQGTGEGKPQHF.

The chain joins TRBV6-5 to TRBJ1-2; TCRdb indicates TRBD1, and absent DNA this call remains unverified. Germline V gene sequence: CDR1 MNHEY, CDR2 SVGAGI. The CDR3 loop spans 14 amino acids. The CDR3 is CASSWGPINYGYTF.

The chain couples TRBV7-2 to TRBJ2-7; TCRdb names TRBD2, which stays unverified in the absence of DNA. The CDR3 is made up of 14 amino acids. Germline CDR1 and CDR2: SGHTA and FQGNSA. CDR3 amino acids: CASSPWTSSYEQYF.

The rearrangement joins TRBV20-1 to TRBJ2-3; TCRdb's D call, TRBD2, is unchecked because there is no DNA. Germline CDR1 is DFQATT and CDR2 is SNEGSKA (reference sequence). The CDR3 contains 14 residues. CDR3 residues: CSARGLSGFGEQYF.

The CDR3 is CASSRQQGAPDTQYF. This rearrangement joins TRBV5-1 to TRBJ2-3; TCRdb outputs TRBD1, but without DNA this stays unchecked. Germline values: CDR1 SGHRS, CDR2 YFSETQ. The CDR3 is 15 amino acids.

The CDR3 sequence: CATSDYRTGDRETQYF. The V call is TRBV24-1, the J call TRBJ2-5; as DNA is missing, the TRBD1 call by TCRdb cannot be tested. Germline V CDR1 and CDR2: KGHDR, SFDVKD. The CDR3 runs 16 residues.

The rearrangement joins TRBV4-2 to TRBJ2-4. Germline V gene sequence: CDR1 LGHNA, CDR2 YNFKEQ. This CDR3 contains 15 residues. The CDR3 is CASSQEGSAKNIQYF.

This chain uses TRBV7-2 with TRBJ2-1; TCRdb indicates TRBD1, and absent DNA this call remains unverified. Germline CDR1 and CDR2: SGHTA and FQGNSA. The length of the CDR3 is 13 residues. The CDR3 loop is CASNRQGTNEQFF.

This chain joins TRBV7-2 and TRBJ2-1; TCRdb reports TRBD2, a call that lacks DNA to check it against. Germline CDR1 is SGHTA and CDR2 is FQGNSA. The CDR3 is 17 residues long. CDR3: CASSKSLRLAGANEQFF.

The rearrangement links TRBV18 to TRBJ1-1; the D call of TRBD1 rests on TCRdb alone, since no DNA is present to check it. CDR1 and CDR2 from the germline V gene are KGHSH and LQKENI. This CDR3 region has 14 residues. The chain's CDR3 is CASSRVGKNTEAFF.

The genes are TRBV7-2 and TRBJ1-1. The CDR3 runs 13 residues. Per the germline V gene, CDR1 is SGHTA and CDR2 is FQGNSA. The CDR3 sequence is CASSLWRGTEAFF.

V usage is TRBV11-2 and J usage is TRBJ2-1; the TCRdb D gene call, TRBD2, has no DNA to confirm it. The CDR3 contains 15 residues. Per germline, CDR1 SGHAT and CDR2 FQNNGV. CDR3 loop: CASSLVRGGGNEQFF.

The V gene is TRBV20-1, the J gene TRBJ2-1. This CDR3 is built from 15 residues. Germline loops: CDR1 DFQATT, CDR2 SNEGSKA (reference sequence). The CDR3 sequence is CSALQGGSSYNEQFF.

J is TRBJ2-1 and V is TRBV20-1; TCRdb gives TRBD2 as the D gene, but with no DNA this cannot be confirmed. Germline CDR1 DFQATT, CDR2 SNEGSKA (reference sequence). There are 12 residues in the CDR3. The CDR3: CSARASGTKQFF.

This chain joins TRBV27 and TRBJ1-1; TCRdb calls TRBD1, which cannot be checked without DNA. Germline loops: CDR1 MNHEY, CDR2 SMNVEV (reference sequence). The CDR3 totals 14 residues. This CDR3 reads CASSPTRDATEAFF.

This chain uses TRBV12-3 or TRBV12-4 with TRBJ1-5; TCRdb picks TRBD1, but there is no DNA to check that call. The CDR3 contains 15 residues. This chain's CDR3 is CASSRITGVRQPQHF.

The chain recombines TRBV28 with TRBJ2-5; without DNA, the TCRdb call of TRBD2 cannot be checked. Germline V CDR1 and CDR2: MDHEN, SYDVKM. This CDR3 region has 16 residues. The CDR3 here is CASRLTSGRTEETQYF.

The V gene is TRBV20-1, the J gene TRBJ2-5; TCRdb selects TRBD1, and the lack of DNA leaves this call unchecked. Germline V gives CDR1 DFQATT, CDR2 SNEGSKA (reference sequence). The CDR3 extends over 13 amino acids. CDR3 loop: CSARGTDQETQYF.

The chain uses TRBV5-4 and TRBJ2-3; TCRdb lists TRBD2, though no DNA is available to test this call. This CDR3 is built from 19 residues. Germline assignment: CDR1 SGHNT and CDR2 YYREEE (reference sequence). The CDR3 protein is CASSFGRTSGTQSTDTQYF.

J is TRBJ2-4 and V is TRBV12-3 or TRBV12-4; TCRdb picks TRBD2, but there is no DNA to check that call. The CDR3 sequence is 17 residues long. The CDR3: CASSLGSASGGPNIQYF.

The J gene is TRBJ2-5, the V gene TRBV7-2. This CDR3 is built from 12 residues. Per the germline V gene, CDR1 is SGHTA and CDR2 is FQGNSA. The CDR3 reads CASSPVRETQYF.

This chain joins TRBV5-1 and TRBJ2-2; TCRdb proposes TRBD1, but this gene call is untestable without DNA. The CDR3 is 15 amino acids. Looked up from germline, CDR1 is SGHRS and CDR2 is YFSETQ. The CDR3 protein is CASSLWGDNTGELFF.

The rearrangement uses TRBV30 and TRBJ2-7; TCRdb's D call of TRBD1 is untestable without DNA. CDR1 GTSNPN and CDR2 SVGIG come from the germline V gene (reference sequence). This CDR3 region has 14 residues. The CDR3: CAWKVGRGSYEQYF.